This entry describes one TCR beta chain. The ends lost 3 bases at V and 7 bases at J; junction bases unmatched: 3. The CDR3 has 12 amino acids. Per germline, CDR1 LGHDT and CDR2 YNNKEL (reference sequence). The data were taken from a study of blood T cell repertoires in COVID-19. Study overall: Samples taken during acute and convalescent COVID-19 were collected in the United States, Italy and Spain. The analysed material was cDNA or gDNA that came from T cells, B-cell-depleted T cells, or PBMCs.

Under the authors' procedure: Amplification with reference gene primers provided the estimates of nucleated cell counts. The protocol was immunoSEQ multiplex PCR, while the TCRdb copy is restricted to in-frame clones and leaves out a portion. Clonal size and the V and J genes are those of that table, whereas D and trimming came from the DNA. This table has around 150,000 clones, roughly four fifths appearing once. V and J are TRBV3-1 (or the pseudogene TRBV3-2) and TRBJ2-7; 7 bases map to TRBD1. The sequenced sample consisted of peripheral blood. The receptor comes from a human donor in a cohort sampled during active COVID-19. CDR3 DNA sequence: TGTGCCAGCAGCCAGACAGGGCGAGAGCAGTACTTC. Translating it yields CASSQTGREQYF.